The clone carrying this T cell receptor (beta chain) was counted between two and nine times. The target antigen is unknown. Unique molecular identifiers featured in how the TCRbeta library was prepared. One entry per CDR3 protein results from TCRdb running MiXCR on the PCR reads. Among 780,000 or so distinct CDR3 sequences listed, 15% to 20% were seen once. CDR1 is SGHAT, CDR2 FQDESV, per germline (reference sequence). Between the trimmed V and J ends, which lost 1 base and 3 bases, there was a span of 10 bases. The CDR3 runs 14 residues. These data belong to a study of T-cell reconstitution after alpha-beta-depleted transplantation in children. Study findings and constraints: Newly produced T cells mostly provided counts and TCRbeta diversity after one year, as hyperexpanded clones declined. Several patients had high TCRbeta diversity at day 60; it came from surviving recipient T cells and thymic progenitors. Reports say that about two months after transplant, the alpha-beta T cells came out of several hundred graft clones that had expanded.

The source material was PBMCs, mostly from graft donor cells, sampled 360 days after TCRalphabeta/CD19-depleted stem cell transplant. The receptor was isolated from a male patient aged 5 to 17 who had a stem cell transplant for acute lymphoblastic leukemia, so the T cells may come from the graft donor. This chain links TRBV11-1 with TRBJ2-7; D uncertain. The chain's CDR3 is CASSLDDIDYEQYF. The DNA for the CDR3 is TGTGCCAGCAGCTTAGACGACATTGACTACGAGCAGTACTTC.